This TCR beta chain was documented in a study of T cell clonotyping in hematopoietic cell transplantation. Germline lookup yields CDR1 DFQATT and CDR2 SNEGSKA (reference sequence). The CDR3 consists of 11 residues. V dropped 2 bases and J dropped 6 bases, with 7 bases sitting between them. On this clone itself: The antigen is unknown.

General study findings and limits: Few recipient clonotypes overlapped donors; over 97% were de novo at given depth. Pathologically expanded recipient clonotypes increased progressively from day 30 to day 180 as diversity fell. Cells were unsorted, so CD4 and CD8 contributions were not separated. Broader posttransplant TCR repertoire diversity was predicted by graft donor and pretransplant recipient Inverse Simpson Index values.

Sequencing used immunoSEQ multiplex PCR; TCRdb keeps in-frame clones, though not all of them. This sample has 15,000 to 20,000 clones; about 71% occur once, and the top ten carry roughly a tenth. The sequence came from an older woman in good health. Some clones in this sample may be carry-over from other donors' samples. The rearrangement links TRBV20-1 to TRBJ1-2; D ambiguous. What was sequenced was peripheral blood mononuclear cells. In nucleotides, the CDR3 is TGCAGTGCTAGACGCACGGATGGCTACACCTTC. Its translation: CSARRTDGYTF.